The entry that follows covers one TCR beta chain sequence. These data are taken from a study of blood T cell repertoires in COVID-19. Study-level information: Samples representing acute and convalescent COVID-19 were sourced from the United States, Italy and Spain. PBMCs, B-cell-depleted T cells, or T cells were the source of the cDNA or gDNA that made up the material.

Original methodology: How many nucleated cells were present was estimated from reference gene primer amplification. Repertoires were generated with immunoSEQ multiplex PCR, while TCRdb's copy carries only in-frame clones and drops some. D and trimming were read from the DNA, whereas the V and J calls and clone size are those reported in that table. This sample carries about 170,000 clones, 90% to 95% of them seen once, and the ten largest clones take 0.5% to 0.65%. This CDR3 contains 18 residues. The trim removed 9 bases at V and 0 bases at J, leaving 13 bases unmatched. The germline V gene encodes CDR1 LNHDA and CDR2 SQIVND (reference sequence).

The specimen sequenced was peripheral blood. This sequence originates from a man aged 50 to 60 with acute or convalescent COVID-19. This chain connects TRBV19 to TRBJ2-6; 8 bases align to TRBD1. CDR3 DNA: TGTGCCAGCGGTGATCCGGGACAGGCGGTCTCTGGGGCCAACGTCCTGACTTTC. Its protein product is CASGDPGQAVSGANVLTF.